This T cell receptor (beta chain) is drawn from a study of long-term antiretroviral therapy in people with HIV. Study in general: Collection dates of the earliest samples fall about a decade before the 2015 immediate-ART recommendation.

The libraries were made with immunoSEQ v3.0 at survey level. Assay used: immunoSEQ multiplex PCR; TCRdb lists only in-frame clones, some missing. The profile covers about 22,000 clones, with around nine tenths appearing a single time and around 6.4% taken by the ten largest. It was in the United States that all participants with HIV were treated. Trimming stripped 2 bases from V and 8 bases from J, with 15 bases between. CDR1 is KGHSH, CDR2 LQKENI, per germline. This CDR3 is 14 amino acids long. The rearrangement uses TRBV18 and TRBJ1-2; D unresolved. The source is a man aged 55 to 70 with HIV. The sequencing used unsorted PBMCs, collected 0.6 years after starting antiretroviral therapy. The CDR3 protein is CASSPARRVGGYTF. The CDR3 DNA reads as TGTGCCAGCTCACCAGCCCGACGGGTAGGCGGCTACACCTTC. The full variable domain, in which reference TRBV18 and TRBJ1-2 provide the parts outside the CDR3, is NAGVMQNPRHLVRRRGQEARLRCSPMKGHSHVYWYRQLPEEGLKFMVYLQKENIIDESGMPKERFSAEFPKEGPSILRIQQVVRGDSAAYFCASSPARRVGGYTFGSGTRLTVV.